The present TCR beta chain was sequenced within a study of radiation and T cells in renal cell carcinoma. The study, taken as a whole, reports: From baseline, blood top tumor clonotypes peaked at 2 weeks post-radiation.

This clone has just a few counts. No antigen is known for it. V gave up 3 bases and J gave up 4 bases, with 10 bases separating them. CDR1 and CDR2 (germline): MDHEN, SYDVKM. The CDR3 is 13 amino acids. Only in-frame clones appear in the TCRdb table, and some are missing; sequencing was by immunoSEQ multiplex PCR. The sample consists of some 43,000 clones, 65% to 85% of them appearing once. Time point denoted: blood 4 weeks post-SBRT, at nephrectomy. Treatment indicated: 15 Gy SBRT to primary tumor, nephrectomy 4 weeks later. Nephrectomy followed 15 Gy stereotactic body radiation by 4 weeks. Serial blood draws occurred at baseline and 2 and 4 weeks post-SBRT. Clear cell pathology was present in this patient's renal cell carcinoma.

The receptor was derived from a woman in her sixties or seventies with renal cell carcinoma. This rearrangement joins TRBV28 to TRBJ2-7, with D perhaps TRBD2 (7 bases). The sample was blood, taken from a patient whose treatment included radiotherapy and nephrectomy. The CDR3 DNA follows: TGTGCCAGCAGTTTGGGGGGGCGGTACGAGCAGTACTTC. This sequence encodes CASSLGGRYEQYF.